This T cell receptor beta chain was recovered during a study of blood T cell repertoires in COVID-19. Study-wide background: The origin of the acute and convalescent COVID-19 samples was the United States, Italy and Spain. T cells, B-cell-depleted T cells, or PBMCs provided the cDNA or gDNA that served as material.

After removal of 5 bases from V and 1 base from J, the junction contained 3 bases not matched to a gene. This CDR3 has 14 amino acids. Germline CDR1 and CDR2: MDHEN and SYDVKM. Per the original data handling: The assay estimated nucleated cells by amplifying reference gene primers. Using immunoSEQ multiplex PCR, the repertoire was profiled, and TCRdb retains in-frame clones only, with some absent. V, J and clone size reflect that table, while D and trimming were determined from the DNA. The profile covers more than 250,000 clones, with around 90% appearing a single time and 1% taken by the ten largest.

The sequencing input was peripheral blood. J is TRBJ2-7 and V is TRBV28; 9 bases map to TRBD1. The sequence was collected from a man in his fifties or sixties with active or convalescent COVID-19. CDR3 in amino acids: CASSPGQGSYEQYF. CDR3 coding DNA: TGTGCCAGCAGTCCGGGACAGGGATCCTACGAGCAGTACTTC.